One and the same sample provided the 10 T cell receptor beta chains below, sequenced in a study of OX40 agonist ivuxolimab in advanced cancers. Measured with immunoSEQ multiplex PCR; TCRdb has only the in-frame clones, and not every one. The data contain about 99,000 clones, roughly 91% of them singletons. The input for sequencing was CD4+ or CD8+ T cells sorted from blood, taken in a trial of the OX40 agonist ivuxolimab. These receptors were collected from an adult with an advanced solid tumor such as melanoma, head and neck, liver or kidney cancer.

The CDR3 is CASSYSSVYEQYF. The CDR3, as DNA: TGTGCCAGCAGTTACTCGAGTGTTTACGAGCAGTACTTC. V and J are TRBV6-6 and TRBJ2-7; D ambiguous. CDR1 and CDR2 from the germline V gene are MNHNY and SVGAGI (reference sequence). The V gene lost 0 bases and the J gene lost 4 bases, with 7 bases spanning the gap. This CDR3 comprises 13 residues.

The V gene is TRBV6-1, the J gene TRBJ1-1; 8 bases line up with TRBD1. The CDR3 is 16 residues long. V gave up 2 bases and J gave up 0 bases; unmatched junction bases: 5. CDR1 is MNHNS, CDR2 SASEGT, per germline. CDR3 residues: CASSERGDRLNTEAFF. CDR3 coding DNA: TGTGCCAGCAGTGAACGAGGGGACAGGCTGAACACTGAAGCTTTCTTT.

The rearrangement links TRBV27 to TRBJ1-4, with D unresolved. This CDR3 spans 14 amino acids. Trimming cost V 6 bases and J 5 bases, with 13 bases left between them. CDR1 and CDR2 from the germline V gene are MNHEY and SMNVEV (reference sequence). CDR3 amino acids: CASRRHGENEKLFF. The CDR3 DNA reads TGTGCCAGCAGGCGACACGGGGAAAATGAAAAACTGTTTTTT. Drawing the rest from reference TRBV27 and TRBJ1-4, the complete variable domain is EAQVTQNPRYLITVTGKKLTVTCSQNMNHEYMSWYRQDPGLGLRQIYYSMNVEVTDKGDVPEGYKVSRKEKRNFPLILESPSPNQTSLYFCASRRHGENEKLFFGSGTQLSVL.

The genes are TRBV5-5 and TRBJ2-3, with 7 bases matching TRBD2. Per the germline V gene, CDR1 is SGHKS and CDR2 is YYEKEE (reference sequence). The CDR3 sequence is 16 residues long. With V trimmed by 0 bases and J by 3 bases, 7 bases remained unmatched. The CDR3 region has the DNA TGTGCCAGCAGCTTGGTGATGTGGGGAGGGACAGATACGCAGTATTTT. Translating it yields CASSLVMWGGTDTQYF.

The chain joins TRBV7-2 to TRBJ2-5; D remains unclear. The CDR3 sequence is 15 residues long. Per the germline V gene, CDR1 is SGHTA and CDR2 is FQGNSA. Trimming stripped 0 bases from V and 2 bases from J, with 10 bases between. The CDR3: CASSLALRQQETQYF. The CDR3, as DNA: TGTGCCAGCAGCTTAGCGTTGAGGCAGCAAGAGACCCAGTACTTC. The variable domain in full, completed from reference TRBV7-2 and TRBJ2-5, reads GAGVSQSPSNKVTEKGKDVELRCDPISGHTALYWYRQSLGQGLEFLIYFQGNSAPDKSGLPSDRFSAERTGGSVSTLTIQRTQQEDSAVYLCASSLALRQQETQYFGPGTRLLVL.

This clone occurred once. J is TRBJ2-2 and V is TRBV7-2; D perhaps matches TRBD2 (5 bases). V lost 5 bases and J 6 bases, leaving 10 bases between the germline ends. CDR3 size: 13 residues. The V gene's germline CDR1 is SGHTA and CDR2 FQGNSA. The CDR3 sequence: CASSRGLSGELFF. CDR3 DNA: TGTGCCAGCAGCCGAGGGTTGTCCGGGGAGCTGTTTTTT. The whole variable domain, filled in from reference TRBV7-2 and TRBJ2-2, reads GAGVSQSPSNKVTEKGKDVELRCDPISGHTALYWYRQSLGQGLEFLIYFQGNSAPDKSGLPSDRFSAERTGGSVSTLTIQRTQQEDSAVYLCASSRGLSGELFFGEGSRLTVL.

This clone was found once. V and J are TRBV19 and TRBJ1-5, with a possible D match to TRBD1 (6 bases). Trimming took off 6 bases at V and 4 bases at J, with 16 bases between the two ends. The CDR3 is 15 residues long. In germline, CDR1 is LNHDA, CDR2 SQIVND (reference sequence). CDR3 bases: TGTGCCAGTAGCTTACAGAGTACAGGGAATCAGCCCCAGCATTTT. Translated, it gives CASSLQSTGNQPQHF.

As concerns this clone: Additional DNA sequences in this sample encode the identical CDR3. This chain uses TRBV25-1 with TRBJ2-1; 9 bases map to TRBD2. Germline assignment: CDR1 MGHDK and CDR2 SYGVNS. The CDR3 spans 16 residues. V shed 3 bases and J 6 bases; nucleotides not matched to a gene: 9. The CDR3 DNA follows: TGTGCCAGCAGTGATGTGTCTAGCGGGAAGATCAATGAGCAGTTCTTC. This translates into CASSDVSSGKINEQFF.

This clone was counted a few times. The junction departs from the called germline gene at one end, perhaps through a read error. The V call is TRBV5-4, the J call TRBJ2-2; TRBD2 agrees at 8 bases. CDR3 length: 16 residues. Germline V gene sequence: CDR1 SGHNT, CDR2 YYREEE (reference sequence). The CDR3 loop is CASRLGGREVNGELFF. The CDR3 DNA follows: TGTGCCAGCAGATTGGGGGGGCGGGAGGTGAACGGGGAGCTGTTTTTT.

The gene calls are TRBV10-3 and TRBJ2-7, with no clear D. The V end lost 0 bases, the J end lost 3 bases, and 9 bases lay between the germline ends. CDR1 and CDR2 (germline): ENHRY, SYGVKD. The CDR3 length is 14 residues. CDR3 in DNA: TGTGCCATCAGTGAGTCGACTGTGGGCTACGAGCAGTACTTC. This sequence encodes CAISESTVGYEQYF.